This T cell receptor (beta chain) was identified in a study of blood T cell repertoires in COVID-19. Study-level background: Acute and convalescent COVID-19 samples came from the United States, Italy and Spain. Sources were T cells, B-cell-depleted T cells, or PBMCs; the material itself was cDNA or gDNA.

Clones were sequenced by immunoSEQ multiplex PCR, and TCRdb holds only the in-frame ones, with some missing. Altogether 250,000 to 350,000 clones are present, approximately 84% being singletons, with the ten largest covering more than 1.2%. Patients at the Seattle site were enrolled during active infection and followed longitudinally. Germline CDR1 is SEHNR and CDR2 is FQNEAQ (reference sequence). Trimming shortened V by 1 base and J by 2 bases, and 11 bases separated the two germline ends. CDR3 size: 16 residues. This sequence joins TRBV7-9 and TRBJ2-2; no definite D call. The TCR comes from a human donor with COVID-19, enrolled during active disease. The donor label of this sample is uncertain. The sample consisted of peripheral blood. CDR3 in DNA: TGTGCCAGCAGCTTAGGCCCCCAGGTTAACACCGGGGAGCTGTTTTTT. Protein: CASSLGPQVNTGELFF.